This TCR beta chain was sequenced in a study of blood T cell repertoires in COVID-19. Study summary: Samples came from the United States, Italy and Spain, spanning acute and convalescent COVID-19. Nucleic acid was either cDNA or gDNA, and it came from T cells, B-cell-depleted T cells, or PBMCs.

Per the original methods: Reference gene primers were amplified, and this amplification served to estimate nucleated cell counts. Here immunoSEQ multiplex PCR was the method, and the copy in TCRdb shows in-frame clones only, minus some. That table furnishes V, J and clone size, whereas the DNA furnished D and trimming. The sample comprises more than 200,000 clones, roughly nine tenths of which are singletons, and just over 0.7% rests with the top ten. The CDR3 runs 19 residues. CDR1 and CDR2 (germline): MNHEY, SVGEGT. The junction had 11 bases not matched to a gene; V was cut back by 2 bases and J by 2 bases.

The TCR comes from a man in his forties or fifties with acute or convalescent COVID-19. This chain links TRBV6-2 or TRBV6-3 with TRBJ2-1; 11 nucleotides agree with TRBD2. Sequencing used peripheral blood. CDR3 DNA sequence: TGTGCCAGCAGTTACGAGGGAACTAGCGGGAGTAACCCCTACAATGAGCAGTTCTTC. This gives the protein CASSYEGTSGSNPYNEQFF.